This is a list of T cell receptor beta chains from one sample in a study of preoperative IRX-2 immunotherapy in early breast cancer. Profiled with immunoSEQ multiplex PCR; TCRdb holds only in-frame clones, not every one. The table shows about 33,000 clones, with 89% occurring only once. Sequences were derived from tumor tissue, sampled after IRX-2 immunotherapy. These receptors were taken from a human donor with breast cancer. Both conserved end residues are trimmed from each CDR3. Each record gives: V gene, J gene, CDR3 protein.

v_gene: TRBV11-3; j_gene: TRBJ1-1; CDR3aa: ASSPQGGVTEAF
v_gene: TRBV6-8; j_gene: TRBJ2-3; CDR3aa: ASSYGELSADTQY
v_gene: TRBV29-1; j_gene: TRBJ1-2; CDR3aa: SVGPESGGYT
v_gene: TRBV11-3; j_gene: TRBJ2-5; CDR3aa: ASSLGLSYQETQY
v_gene: TRBV7-7; j_gene: TRBJ2-3; CDR3aa: ASSFPDLRGTSTDTQY
v_gene: TRBV23-1; j_gene: TRBJ2-3; CDR3aa: ASSQDPGQVSDTQY
v_gene: TRBV18; j_gene: TRBJ1-2; CDR3aa: ASSPPGNRDGYT
v_gene: TRBV6-8; j_gene: TRBJ2-1; CDR3aa: ASSYSGGSYNEQF
v_gene: TRBV6-7; j_gene: TRBJ1-1; CDR3aa: ASSYHGTFNMNTEAF
v_gene: TRBV5-1; j_gene: TRBJ2-3; CDR3aa: ASSPWTGVGTDTQY
v_gene: TRBV7-6; j_gene: TRBJ1-3; CDR3aa: ASSFARVVGNTIY
v_gene: TRBV29-1; j_gene: TRBJ1-3; CDR3aa: SYIKGPAYIY
v_gene: TRBV6-8; j_gene: TRBJ1-6; CDR3aa: ASSFGGDNSPLH
v_gene: TRBV18; j_gene: TRBJ1-4; CDR3aa: ASSLGSFNEKLF
v_gene: TRBV12-5; j_gene: TRBJ1-1; CDR3aa: ASGLTPDGQLNTEAF
v_gene: TRBV6-8; j_gene: TRBJ1-5; CDR3aa: ASSPGTGGSNQPQH
v_gene: TRBV19; j_gene: TRBJ1-2; CDR3aa: ASNPQGAGGYT
v_gene: TRBV6-8; j_gene: TRBJ2-7; CDR3aa: ASSYSISVLEQY
v_gene: TRBV6-8; j_gene: TRBJ2-1; CDR3aa: ASSWGGASYNEQF
v_gene: TRBV6-8; j_gene: TRBJ2-3; CDR3aa: ASSHPTDTQY
v_gene: TRBV11-3; j_gene: TRBJ1-2; CDR3aa: ASSLGTGQYGYT
v_gene: TRBV6-4; j_gene: TRBJ1-1; CDR3aa: ASTVNTEAF
v_gene: TRBV7-6; j_gene: TRBJ1-5; CDR3aa: ASSLGGGRPPRGNQPQH
v_gene: TRBV6-1; j_gene: TRBJ1-3; CDR3aa: ASSEGGTPDTIY
v_gene: TRBV11-3; j_gene: TRBJ2-2; CDR3aa: ASSFYPIRTSHLNTGELF
v_gene: TRBV28; j_gene: TRBJ1-2; CDR3aa: ASSRANYGYT
v_gene: TRBV11-3; j_gene: TRBJ1-1; CDR3aa: ASSPPNPNTEAF
v_gene: TRBV19; j_gene: TRBJ1-6; CDR3aa: ASSIDLRNSPLH
v_gene: TRBV29-1; j_gene: TRBJ2-3; CDR3aa: SVDPGGTDTQY
v_gene: TRBV6-8; j_gene: TRBJ2-1; CDR3aa: AIDDPGYPGVSSNEQF
v_gene: TRBV6-8; j_gene: TRBJ1-2; CDR3aa: ASSPRKQGLT
v_gene: TRBV11-3; j_gene: TRBJ2-2; CDR3aa: ASSFFLLAGAIGGELF
v_gene: TRBV15; j_gene: TRBJ1-2; CDR3aa: ATSRDEQPYGYT
v_gene: TRBV22-1; j_gene: TRBJ1-6; CDR3aa: ATGRIGGLLNSPLH
v_gene: TRBV6-8; j_gene: TRBJ1-5; CDR3aa: ASSSGATPWNQPQH
v_gene: TRBV7-6; j_gene: TRBJ2-1; CDR3aa: ASSLPDSGADNEQF
v_gene: TRBV30; j_gene: TRBJ1-6; CDR3aa: AWSGNRRVSPFH
v_gene: TRBV7-6; j_gene: TRBJ1-4; CDR3aa: ASSLRGSATNEKLF